Listed below are T cell receptor beta chains from one sample, sequenced in a study of memory CD4+ T cells and cytomegalovirus serostatus. Repertoires were generated with immunoSEQ multiplex PCR, while TCRdb's copy carries only in-frame clones and drops some. The sample consists of about 64,000 clones, around 77% of them appearing once. Material: memory CD4+ T cells from blood. Receptor source: an adult in good health and CMV-seronegative. Both conserved end residues are part of each CDR3. The D gene is left open where the match is weak. The size field is filled for only some rows; it gives once, few, many or a size class.

J	size	V	D	length	CDR3	DNA
TRBJ2-4	NA	TRBV7-2	TRBD2	18	CASSVVRRGREDKNIQYF	TGTGCCAGCAGCGTAGTTCGCCGGGGGCGGGAGGACAAAAACATTCAGTACTTC
TRBJ2-6	NA	TRBV29-1	TRBD2	14	CSASGEAGANVLTF	TGCAGCGCTAGCGGGGAGGCTGGGGCCAACGTCCTGACTTTC
TRBJ2-1	NA	TRBV5-4	NA	15	CASTPSTSSYNEQFF	TGTGCCAGCACTCCATCGACAAGCTCCTACAATGAGCAGTTCTTC
TRBJ2-2	NA	TRBV7-3	NA	13	CASSSTNTGELFF	TGTGCCAGCAGCTCAACAAACACCGGGGAGCTGTTTTTT
TRBJ1-5	few	TRBV6-5	NA	15	CASSPNYRSNQPQHF	TGTGCCAGCAGCCCAAACTACAGATCTAATCAGCCCCAGCATTTT
TRBJ1-4	NA	TRBV28	NA	15	CASSTPIRAAEKLFF	TGTGCCAGCAGCACTCCGATCAGGGCGGCCGAAAAACTGTTTTTT
TRBJ2-5	NA	TRBV6-5	TRBD2	15	CASSYSKVSGGTQYF	TGTGCCAGCAGTTACTCGAAAGTTTCGGGGGGGACCCAGTACTTC
TRBJ1-3	NA	TRBV6-5	NA	16	CASSYGLAGVGNTIYF	TGTGCCAGCAGTTACGGGTTGGCAGGGGTAGGAAACACCATATATTTT
TRBJ1-2	NA	TRBV7-9	NA	12	CASSFGAGGYTF	TGTGCCAGCAGCTTCGGTGCTGGTGGCTACACCTTC
TRBJ1-2	NA	TRBV6-5	TRBD1	15	CASSYDIRGSYGYTF	TGTGCCAGCAGTTACGATATCAGGGGGAGCTATGGCTACACCTTC
TRBJ1-3	NA	TRBV10-3	NA	14	CATLQGNSGNTIYF	TGTGCCACACTACAGGGCAACTCTGGAAACACCATATATTTT
TRBJ2-7	NA	TRBV2	NA	9	CASGDEQYF	TGTGCCAGCGGGGACGAGCAGTACTTC
TRBJ2-1	few	TRBV29-1	TRBD2	16	CSVPGTSGSFRNEQFF	TGCAGCGTGCCAGGGACTAGCGGGAGTTTTAGGAATGAGCAGTTCTTC
TRBJ2-7	NA	TRBV7-9	TRBD1	16	CASSLAPGQNSYEQYF	TGTGCCAGCAGCTTAGCCCCGGGACAGAACTCCTACGAGCAGTACTTC
TRBJ1-1	few	TRBV6-5	NA	13	CASSYSEGREAFF	TGTGCCAGCAGTTACTCGGAGGGCCGGGAGGCTTTCTTT
TRBJ1-5	NA	TRBV2	NA	14	CASSKGSRSQPQHF	TGTGCCAGCAGTAAGGGGAGCAGGTCCCAGCCCCAGCATTTT
TRBJ2-5	NA	TRBV5-1	TRBD1	16	CASSLGTGGHQETQYF	TGCGCCAGCAGCTTGGGGACAGGGGGCCACCAAGAGACCCAGTACTTC
TRBJ1-2	NA	TRBV2	TRBD1	14	CASSATQGSYGYTF	TGTGCCAGCAGTGCGACACAGGGGTCCTATGGCTACACCTTC
TRBJ2-2	NA	TRBV10-3	NA	16	CAIRIQGGWNTGELFF	TGTGCCATCAGAATTCAGGGGGGGTGGAACACCGGGGAGCTGTTTTTT
TRBJ2-5	NA	TRBV28	TRBD1	13	CASSGTAKETQYF	TGTGCCAGCAGCGGGACAGCCAAGGAGACCCAGTACTTC
TRBJ2-3	NA	TRBV27	NA	12	CASSQPPDTQYF	TGTGCCAGCAGCCAACCCCCAGATACGCAGTATTTT
TRBJ2-1	NA	TRBV5-1	TRBD2	16	CASSLEQLAGVNEQFF	TGCGCCAGCAGCTTGGAACAGCTAGCGGGAGTAAATGAGCAGTTCTTC
TRBJ2-1	NA	TRBV6-6	TRBD2	16	CASSYATSGRGSEQFF	TGTGCCAGCAGTTACGCCACTAGCGGGAGAGGGAGTGAGCAGTTCTTC
TRBJ2-3	NA	TRBV30	NA	11	CAWSGRDTQYF	TGTGCCTGGAGTGGGAGAGATACGCAGTATTTT
TRBJ1-5	NA	TRBV15	NA	15	CATSSLGIDNQPQHF	TGTGCCACCAGCAGCCTTGGGATAGATAATCAGCCCCAGCATTTT
TRBJ2-1	NA	TRBV5-1	TRBD2	17	CASSYRTSGGVRVEQFF	TGCGCCAGCAGCTACCGGACTAGCGGGGGGGTTCGTGTTGAGCAGTTCTTC
TRBJ2-7	NA	TRBV10-3	TRBD1	14	CAISQGQDAHEQYF	TGTGCCATCAGCCAGGGACAGGACGCCCACGAGCAGTACTTC
TRBJ2-1	NA	TRBV19	TRBD2	16	CASSIASGSPYNEQFF	TGTGCCAGTAGTATCGCTAGCGGGAGTCCCTACAATGAGCAGTTCTTC
TRBJ1-5	NA	TRBV7-9	NA	13	CASSPQGNQPQHF	TGTGCCAGCAGCCCCCAGGGCAATCAGCCCCAGCATTTT
TRBJ2-2	NA	TRBV30	NA	14	CAWLQGPNTGELFF	TGTGCCTGGCTCCAGGGCCCGAACACCGGGGAGCTGTTTTTT
TRBJ2-4	NA	TRBV6-7	NA	15	CASSPKSPGICIQYF	TGTGCCAGCAGTCCTAAGTCCCCAGGGATTTGCATTCAGTACTTC
TRBJ2-2	NA	TRBV5-6	NA	15	CASGPHGLDTGELFF	TGTGCCAGCGGACCCCACGGTCTAGACACCGGGGAGCTGTTTTTT
TRBJ2-7	few	TRBV30	NA	12	CAWSGDDYEQYF	TGTGCCTGGAGTGGGGACGACTACGAGCAGTACTTC
TRBJ1-5	NA	TRBV28	NA	14	CASSPGGSNQPQHF	TGTGCCAGCAGTCCAGGCGGGAGCAACCAGCCCCAGCATTTT
TRBJ1-1	NA	TRBV7-9	NA	14	CASSLGSINTEAFF	TGTGCCAGCAGCTTAGGTTCCATTAACACTGAAGCTTTCTTT
TRBJ2-5	NA	TRBV7-9	NA	14	CASSLVSGQETQYF	TGTGCCAGCAGCTTAGTTAGTGGACAAGAGACCCAGTACTTC
TRBJ1-1	once	TRBV28	NA	15	CASSSGHPRGTEAFF	TGTGCCAGCAGTTCGGGACACCCGAGGGGCACTGAAGCTTTCTTT
TRBJ1-2	NA	TRBV29-1	NA	14	CSVAVGQGPLGYTF	TGCAGCGTTGCGGTGGGGCAGGGCCCTTTAGGCTACACCTTC
TRBJ1-1	NA	TRBV7-2	NA	13	CASSFASNTEAFF	TGTGCCAGCAGTTTCGCTTCGAACACTGAAGCTTTCTTT
TRBJ1-6	NA	TRBV11-2	NA	15	CASSFRGRGNSPLHF	TGTGCCAGCAGCTTCCGCGGCAGAGGGAATTCACCCCTCCACTTT
TRBJ2-7	NA	TRBV28	NA	14	CASSRYSGTGNPYF	TGTGCCAGCAGTCGATATAGCGGGACAGGGAATCCGTACTTC
TRBJ1-2	NA	TRBV25-1	NA	14	CASRPFTSNYGYTF	TGTGCCAGCAGGCCCTTTACGAGTAACTATGGCTACACCTTC
TRBJ1-2	NA	TRBV5-6	NA	15	CASSFTTGGGYGYTF	TGTGCCAGCAGCTTCACGACAGGAGGTGGCTATGGCTACACCTTC
TRBJ2-3	once	TRBV29-1	TRBD1	14	CSVGTGESTDTQYF	TGCAGCGTAGGGACAGGAGAAAGCACAGATACGCAGTATTTT
TRBJ2-1	NA	TRBV7-8	NA	13	CASSLYEYNEQFF	TGTGCCAGCAGCTTGTATGAATACAATGAGCAGTTCTTC
TRBJ1-2	NA	TRBV6-1	NA	13	CASCHTANYGYTF	TGTGCCTCCTGTCATACAGCAAACTATGGCTACACCTTC
TRBJ2-2	few	TRBV6-1	TRBD1	15	CASSGQGAFTGELFF	TGTGCCAGCAGTGGACAGGGGGCCTTCACCGGGGAGCTGTTTTTT